The 30 T cell receptor beta chains below come from one sample, sequenced in a study of blood T cell repertoires in COVID-19. Clones were sequenced by immunoSEQ multiplex PCR, and TCRdb holds only the in-frame ones, with some missing. The sample lists about 170,000 clones; about nine tenths were seen once. Sequences were obtained from PBMCs or T cells enriched from blood (not recorded which). The receptors here all came from a woman between 18 and 30 years old who had recovered from COVID-19.

This chain connects TRBV28 to TRBJ1-1, with D maybe TRBD1 (6 bases). Germline CDR1 reads MDHEN; CDR2 reads SYDVKM. Trimming left V 2 bases short and J 1 base short, with 11 bases between. The CDR3 is made up of 15 amino acids. CDR3 sequence (DNA): TGTGCCAGCAGTTTAAGAGGGGGACCGAACACTGAAGCTTTCTTT. Its protein is CASSLRGGPNTEAFF.

The chain carries TRBV10-3 and TRBJ2-3; 11 nucleotides align to TRBD1. V dropped 5 bases and J dropped 4; count of bases not matched to a gene: 11. Looked up from germline, CDR1 is ENHRY and CDR2 is SYGVKD. The CDR3 totals 17 residues. CDR3 region: CAISPNPGQGEADTQYF. The CDR3 DNA reads as TGTGCCATCAGTCCAAACCCGGGACAGGGGGAGGCAGATACGCAGTATTTT.

About this clone itself: This sample also contains other DNA sequences that code for the same CDR3. V gene TRBV28 combines with J gene TRBJ2-1; no clear D. CDR1 and CDR2 (germline): MDHEN, SYDVKM. Deletions cut 1 base from V and 0 bases from J, with 4 bases between. The CDR3 consists of 14 residues. The DNA of the CDR3 is TGTGCCAGCAGTTTATTGAGCTCCTACAATGAGCAGTTCTTC. The encoded protein is CASSLLSSYNEQFF.

The CDR3 is CAISESRNTGELFF. For the CDR3, the DNA is TGTGCCATCAGTGAGTCCAGGAACACCGGGGAGCTGTTTTTT. The J gene is TRBJ2-2, the V gene TRBV10-3; D call uncertain. Looked up from germline, CDR1 is ENHRY and CDR2 is SYGVKD. The CDR3 has 14 residues. Deletions cut 0 bases from V and 1 base from J, with 3 bases between.

V is TRBV6-5 and J is TRBJ2-7; D perhaps matches TRBD2 (6 bases). The CDR3 is 15 amino acids. Germline V lookup: CDR1 MNHEY, CDR2 SVGAGI. V was shortened by 8 bases and J by 4 bases, with 21 bases between the two germline ends. CDR3 nucleotide sequence: TGTGCCAGCCTGCTCCACCCCGGGGGAGGATACGAGCAGTACTTC. This gives the protein CASLLHPGGGYEQYF.

J is TRBJ1-2 and V is TRBV28; 7 bases are a match to TRBD1. With 4 bases clipped from V and 2 bases from J, the junction kept 7 bases outside the gene matches. CDR3 size: 15 residues. CDR1 and CDR2 (germline): MDHEN, SYDVKM. The CDR3 coding sequence is TGTGCCAGCAGTTCGTCGCCGGGACAGAACTATGGCTACACCTTC. Protein: CASSSSPGQNYGYTF.

The chain is built from TRBV30 and TRBJ2-7; D ambiguous. CDR3 size: 14 residues. V shed 0 bases and J shed 12 bases, with 21 bases lying between them. Germline V CDR1 and CDR2: GTSNPN, SVGIG (reference sequence). CDR3 loop: CAWSVNAFPPRWYF. CDR3 nucleotides: TGTGCCTGGAGTGTAAACGCCTTCCCCCCCAGGTGGTACTTC.

This chain connects TRBV6-2 or TRBV6-3 to TRBJ2-5; D call uncertain. The CDR3 is 12 amino acids. V shed 2 bases and J shed 6 bases, with 7 bases lying between them. Germline loops: CDR1 MNHEY, CDR2 SVGEGT. The CDR3 nucleotides read TGTGCCAGCAGTTACGACATTAAGACCCAGTACTTC. Amino acids: CASSYDIKTQYF.

The CDR3 region has the DNA TGTGCCAGCAGCGTGGATTCGGTCGTCGGGACAGGGTTAACCGGGGAGCTGTTTTTT. This gives the protein CASSVDSVVGTGLTGELFF. The rearrangement uses TRBV5-6 and TRBJ2-2, with TRBD1 matching over 9 bases. CDR3 length: 19 amino acids. J gave up 5 bases and V 4 bases, and 18 bases lay outside the gene matches. Germline V lookup: CDR1 SGHDT, CDR2 YYEEEE.

The V call is TRBV19, the J call TRBJ1-5; D is possibly TRBD1 (6 bases). Trimming stripped 7 bases from V and 3 bases from J, with 10 bases between. Germline V gives CDR1 LNHDA, CDR2 SQIVND (reference sequence). The CDR3 is 13 residues long. CDR3: CASNDRFNQPQHF. In DNA, the CDR3 is TGTGCCAGTAACGACAGGTTCAATCAGCCCCAGCATTTT.

This clone has more than one count but fewer than ten. The rearrangement links TRBV27 to TRBJ1-2; D is unclear. The germline CDR1 and CDR2 sequences are MNHEY and SMNVEV (reference sequence). The CDR3 covers 14 residues. V was pared by 5 bases and J by 4 bases, with 14 bases between. DNA of the CDR3: TGTGCCAGCAGTCCTTTGGGCAGCCGCTATGGCTACACCTTC. It codes for CASSPLGSRYGYTF.

The rearrangement uses TRBV7-6 and TRBJ2-7, with TRBD2 as a possible D gene (6 bases). The ends were cut back, 5 bases at V and 3 bases at J, with 14 bases in the middle. The CDR3 covers 14 residues. CDR1 is SGHVS and CDR2 is FNYEAQ in the germline V gene. This chain's CDR3 is CASSPRGGVYEQYF. As DNA, the CDR3 is TGTGCCAGCAGCCCCAGAGGCGGGGTCTACGAGCAGTACTTC.

The chain uses TRBV19 and TRBJ2-1, with 10 bases identical to TRBD2. V dropped 5 bases and J dropped 7; count of bases not matched to a gene: 11. Germline V lookup: CDR1 LNHDA, CDR2 SQIVND (reference sequence). The CDR3 runs 16 residues. CDR3 in amino acids: CASSPRGLAGANEQFF. CDR3 DNA sequence: TGTGCCAGTAGTCCGAGGGGCCTAGCGGGAGCAAATGAGCAGTTCTTC.

V usage is TRBV7-9 and J usage is TRBJ1-2, with D unclear. The V gene lost 4 bases and the J gene lost 3 bases, with 9 bases spanning the gap. Germline V gene lookup returns CDR1 SEHNR and CDR2 FQNEAQ (reference sequence). There are 13 residues in the CDR3. The CDR3 loop is CASSWAEHYGYTF. Here the CDR3 DNA reads TGTGCCAGCAGCTGGGCAGAACACTATGGCTACACCTTC.

The chain combines TRBV9 with TRBJ1-5, with 7 nucleotides matching TRBD1. The length of the CDR3 is 14 residues. Germline V lookup: CDR1 SGDLS, CDR2 YYNGEE. The trim removed 4 bases at V and 4 bases at J, leaving 5 bases unmatched. The CDR3 spells CASSPGQVNQPQHF. Written as DNA, the CDR3 is TGTGCCAGCAGCCCAGGACAGGTTAATCAGCCCCAGCATTTT.

V and J are TRBV7-3 and TRBJ2-1; 9 bases are a match to TRBD2. V shed 6 bases and J 3 bases; nucleotides not matched to a gene: 6. The CDR3 is 15 amino acids. Germline CDR1 SGHTA, CDR2 FQGTGA. DNA of the CDR3: TGTGCCAGCAGGGAAGCGGGAGGACTCTACAATGAGCAGTTCTTC. Translation gives CASREAGGLYNEQFF. Supplemented by reference TRBV7-3 and TRBJ2-1, the full variable domain reads GAGVSQTPSNKVTEKGKYVELRCDPISGHTALYWYRQSLGQGPEFLIYFQGTGAADDSGLPNDRFFAVRPEGSVSTLKIQRTERGDSAVYLCASREAGGLYNEQFFGPGTRLTVL.

The rearrangement joins TRBV5-1 to TRBJ2-7, with TRBD1 as a possible D gene (5 bases). Looked up from germline, CDR1 is SGHRS and CDR2 is YFSETQ. The V end lost 3 bases, the J end lost 2 bases, and 12 bases lay between the germline ends. The CDR3 extends over 14 amino acids. CDR3 residues: CASSWKGSTYEQYF. The CDR3, as DNA: TGCGCCAGCAGCTGGAAGGGGTCGACCTACGAGCAGTACTTC.

The chain is built from TRBV4-2 and TRBJ1-5; possible D gene TRBD1, 6 bases. V lost 0 bases and J lost 9, with 30 bases in between. Germline V gene data show CDR1 as LGHNA and CDR2 as YNFKEQ. The CDR3 length is 20 residues. The CDR3 region is CASSQDLWGQGLQGARPQHF. In DNA, the CDR3 is TGTGCCAGCAGCCAAGATCTTTGGGGTCAGGGACTACAGGGCGCCCGGCCCCAGCATTTT.

The table lists this clone with a count of one. The genes are TRBV11-2 and TRBJ2-3; TRBD2 matches at 10 bases. The CDR3 covers 15 residues. V trimming: 6 bases; J trimming: 5 bases; junction bases outside the gene matches: 8. CDR1 SGHAT and CDR2 FQNNGV come from the germline V gene. The CDR3 nucleotides read TGTGCCAGCAGACCGATCAGCGGGAGGGGAGATACGCAGTATTTT. As protein: CASRPISGRGDTQYF.

V is TRBV6-4 and J is TRBJ2-1, with 12 bases identical to TRBD2. The CDR3 loop spans 16 amino acids. Germline CDR1 is MRHNA and CDR2 is SNTAGT. V trimming: 0 bases; J trimming: 4 bases; junction bases outside the gene matches: 1. In DNA form, the CDR3 reads TGTGCCAGCAGTGACTCGACTAGCGGGAGTTACAATGAGCAGTTCTTC. This encodes CASSDSTSGSYNEQFF.

V is TRBV10-3 and J is TRBJ1-6; 9 nucleotides line up with TRBD1. From germline, CDR1 is ENHRY and CDR2 SYGVKD. The CDR3 spans 16 residues. V dropped 6 bases and J dropped 5; count of bases not matched to a gene: 8. CDR3 in DNA: TGTGCCATCAGGAAGGAAACAGGGGGCGATAATTCACCCCTCCACTTT. The encoded protein is CAIRKETGGDNSPLHF.

J is TRBJ2-3 and V is TRBV27; TRBD2 matches 10 bases. This CDR3 has 14 amino acids. Germline values: CDR1 MNHEY, CDR2 SMNVEV (reference sequence). The trim removed 3 bases at V and 3 bases at J, leaving 0 bases unmatched. This CDR3 is CASSLTSGTDTQYF. Written as DNA, the CDR3 is TGTGCCAGCAGTTTGACTAGCGGGACAGATACGCAGTATTTT.

The rearrangement uses TRBV3-1 (or the pseudogene TRBV3-2) and TRBJ2-3, with 13 positions matching TRBD2. Germline V gene sequence: CDR1 LGHDT, CDR2 YNNKEL (reference sequence). The CDR3 is 17 residues long. With V trimmed by 1 base and J by 5 bases, 6 bases remained unmatched. CDR3 nucleotide sequence: TGTGCCAGCAGCCAAGCCGGACTAGCGGGAGCGGTAGATACGCAGTATTTT. It is translated as CASSQAGLAGAVDTQYF.

The chain joins TRBV30 to TRBJ2-7; D possibly corresponds to TRBD1 (6 bases). The germline V and J ends were trimmed by 2 bases and 2 bases, with 13 bases remaining between them. The germline V gene encodes CDR1 GTSNPN and CDR2 SVGIG (reference sequence). The CDR3 sequence is 14 residues long. The CDR3 coding sequence is TGTGCCTGGAGTCCAGGGGCAAAAACCTACGAGCAGTACTTC. Protein: CAWSPGAKTYEQYF.

The J gene is TRBJ2-6, the V gene TRBV5-1, with 9 nucleotides matching TRBD1. CDR3 length equals 18 residues. V was pared by 3 bases and J by 1 base, with 8 bases of the junction left unmatched. Germline CDR1 and CDR2: SGHRS and YFSETQ. CDR3 protein: CASSWTRDRESGANVLTF. CDR3 sequence (DNA): TGCGCCAGCAGCTGGACCCGGGACAGGGAGTCTGGGGCCAACGTCCTGACTTTC.

The chain has TRBV4-2 and TRBJ1-6; possible D gene TRBD1, 5 bases. This CDR3 comprises 13 residues. Germline V CDR1 and CDR2: LGHNA, YNFKEQ. V was pared by 5 bases and J by 7 bases, with 9 bases between. The CDR3 loop is CASSKGSNSPLHF. CDR3 sequence (DNA): TGTGCCAGCAGCAAGGGGTCGAATTCACCCCTCCACTTT.

This sequence joins TRBV19 and TRBJ2-1; TRBD2 aligns across 10 bases. Germline loops: CDR1 LNHDA, CDR2 SQIVND (reference sequence). This CDR3 spans 16 amino acids. V was clipped by 4 bases and J by 6 bases; unmatched bases: 9. CDR3 coding DNA: TGTGCCAGTAGTAACCTAGCGGGAGACAGAGGCAATGAGCAGTTCTTC. Amino acid sequence: CASSNLAGDRGNEQFF.

The gene calls are TRBV4-2 and TRBJ1-2; 7 bases line up with TRBD1. Germline trimming cut 3 bases from V and 1 base from J; bases unmatched to any gene: 8. CDR1 and CDR2 (germline): LGHNA, YNFKEQ. This CDR3 is built from 16 residues. CDR3 protein: CASSQLSGTDNYGYTF. For the CDR3, the DNA is TGTGCCAGCAGCCAGCTGTCTGGGACAGATAACTATGGCTACACCTTC.

The chain combines TRBV5-1 with TRBJ1-1; D unclear. The CDR3 spans 15 residues. From germline, CDR1 is SGHRS and CDR2 YFSETQ. V was cut by 0 bases and J by 2 bases, with 11 bases left in between. CDR3 DNA sequence: TGCGCCAGCAGCTTGGGGGCGGGATTAAACACTGAAGCTTTCTTT. Its translation is CASSLGAGLNTEAFF.

The chain joins TRBV30 to TRBJ2-7, with D perhaps matching TRBD1 (6 bases). The CDR3 has 12 residues. The V gene's germline CDR1 is GTSNPN and CDR2 SVGIG (reference sequence). V lost 3 bases and J lost 3, with 9 bases in between. CDR3 protein: CAWRQGLYEQYF. Here the CDR3 DNA reads TGTGCCTGGAGACAGGGTCTCTACGAGCAGTACTTC.